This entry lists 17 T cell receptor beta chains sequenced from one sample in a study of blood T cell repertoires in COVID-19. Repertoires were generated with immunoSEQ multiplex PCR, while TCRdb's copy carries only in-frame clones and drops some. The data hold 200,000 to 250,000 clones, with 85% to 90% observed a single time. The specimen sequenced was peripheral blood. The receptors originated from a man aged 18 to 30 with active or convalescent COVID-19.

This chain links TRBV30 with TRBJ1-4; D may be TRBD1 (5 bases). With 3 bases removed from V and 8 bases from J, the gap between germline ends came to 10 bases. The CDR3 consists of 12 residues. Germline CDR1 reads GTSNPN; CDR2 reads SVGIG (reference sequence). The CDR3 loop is CAWRGLGEKLFF. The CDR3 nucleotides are TGTGCCTGGAGGGGGCTTGGAGAAAAACTGTTTTTT.

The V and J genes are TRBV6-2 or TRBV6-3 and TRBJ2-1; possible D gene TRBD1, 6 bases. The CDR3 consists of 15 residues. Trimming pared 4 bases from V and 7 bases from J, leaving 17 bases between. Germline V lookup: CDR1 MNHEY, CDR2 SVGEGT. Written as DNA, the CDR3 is TGTGCCAGCAGTTCTGCCAGGGGTGAAAGGAATGAGCAGTTCTTC. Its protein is CASSSARGERNEQFF.

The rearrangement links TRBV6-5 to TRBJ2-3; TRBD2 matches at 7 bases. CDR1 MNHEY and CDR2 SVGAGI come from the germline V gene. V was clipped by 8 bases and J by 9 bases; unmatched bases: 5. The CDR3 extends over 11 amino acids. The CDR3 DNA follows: TGTGCCAGCGATCTCGGGGGGACGCAGTATTTT. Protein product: CASDLGGTQYF.

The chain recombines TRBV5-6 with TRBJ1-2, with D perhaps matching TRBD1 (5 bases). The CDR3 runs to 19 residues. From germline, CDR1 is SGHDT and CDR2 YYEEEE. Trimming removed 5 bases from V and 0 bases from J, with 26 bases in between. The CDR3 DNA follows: TGTGCCAGCAGTCCGGAGGGAAGGTCGACAGTTAAAGCTAACTATGGCTACACCTTC. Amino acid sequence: CASSPEGRSTVKANYGYTF.

This chain's CDR3 is CASRTAGGGRNEQYF. CDR3 bases: TGTGCCAGCCGCACTGCCGGCGGGGGGAGGAACGAGCAGTACTTC. This chain connects TRBV27 to TRBJ2-7; TRBD2 matches 8 bases. The CDR3 is made up of 15 amino acids. J gave up 5 bases and V 8 bases, and 14 bases lay outside the gene matches. Germline CDR1 is MNHEY and CDR2 is SMNVEV (reference sequence).

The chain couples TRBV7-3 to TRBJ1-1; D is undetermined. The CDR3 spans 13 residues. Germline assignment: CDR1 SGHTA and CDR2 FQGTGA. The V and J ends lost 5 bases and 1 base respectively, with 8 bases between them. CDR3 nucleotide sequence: TGTGCCAGCAGCACCTACAGGAACACTGAAGCTTTCTTT. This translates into CASSTYRNTEAFF.

In DNA form, the CDR3 reads TGTGCCAGCAGAGGGGACAGGTCGCGTGCGGGCCTGTCCTACGAGCAGTACTTC. It encodes CASRGDRSRAGLSYEQYF. The chain recombines TRBV2 with TRBJ2-7; 8 nucleotides match TRBD1. V lost 6 bases and J lost 1; bases outside the gene matches: 17. This CDR3 has 18 amino acids. Per germline, CDR1 SNHLY and CDR2 FYNNEI.

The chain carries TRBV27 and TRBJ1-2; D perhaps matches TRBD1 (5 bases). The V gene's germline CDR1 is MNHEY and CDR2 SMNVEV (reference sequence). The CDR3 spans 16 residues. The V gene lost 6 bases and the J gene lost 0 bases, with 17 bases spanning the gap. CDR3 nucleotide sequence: TGTGCCAGCAGGGACCCCAGGGTTGGTTCTAACTATGGCTACACCTTC. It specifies CASRDPRVGSNYGYTF.

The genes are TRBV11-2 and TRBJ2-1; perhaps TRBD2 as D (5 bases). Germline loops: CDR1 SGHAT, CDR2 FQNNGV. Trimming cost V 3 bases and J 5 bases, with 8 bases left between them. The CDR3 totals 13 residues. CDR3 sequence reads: CASSLEVNNEQFF. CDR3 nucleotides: TGTGCCAGCAGCTTGGAGGTTAACAATGAGCAGTTCTTC.

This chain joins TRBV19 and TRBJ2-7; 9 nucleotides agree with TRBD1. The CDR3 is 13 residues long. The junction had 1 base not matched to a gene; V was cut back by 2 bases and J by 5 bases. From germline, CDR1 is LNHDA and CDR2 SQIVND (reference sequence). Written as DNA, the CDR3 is TGTGCCAGTAGTATAACAGGGGGCGACGAGCAGTACTTC. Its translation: CASSITGGDEQYF.

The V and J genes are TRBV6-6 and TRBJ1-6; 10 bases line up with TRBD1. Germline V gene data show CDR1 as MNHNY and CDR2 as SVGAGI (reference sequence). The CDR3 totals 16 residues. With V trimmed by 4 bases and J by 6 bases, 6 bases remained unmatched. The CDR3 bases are TGTGCCAGCAGTTCTACTGGACAGGGGGTTAATTCACCCCTCCACTTT. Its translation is CASSSTGQGVNSPLHF.

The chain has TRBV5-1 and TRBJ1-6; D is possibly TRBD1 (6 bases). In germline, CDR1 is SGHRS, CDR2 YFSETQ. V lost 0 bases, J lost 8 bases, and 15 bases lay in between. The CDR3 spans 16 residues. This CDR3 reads CASSLGSGGSYSPLHF. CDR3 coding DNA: TGCGCCAGCAGCTTGGGAAGCGGGGGCAGCTATTCACCCCTCCACTTT.

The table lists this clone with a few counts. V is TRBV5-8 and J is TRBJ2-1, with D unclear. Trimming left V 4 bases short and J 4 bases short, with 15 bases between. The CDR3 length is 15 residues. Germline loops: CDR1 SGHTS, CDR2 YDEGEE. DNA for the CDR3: TGTGCCAGCAGCCATCGACACCCCGGATACAATGAGCAGTTCTTC. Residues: CASSHRHPGYNEQFF.

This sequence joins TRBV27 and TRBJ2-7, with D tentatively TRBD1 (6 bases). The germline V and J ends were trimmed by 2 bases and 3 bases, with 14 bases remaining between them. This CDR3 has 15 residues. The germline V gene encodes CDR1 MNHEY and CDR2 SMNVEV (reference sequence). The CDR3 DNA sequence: TGTGCCAGCAGTTTAGACAACGGACAGATCTACGAGCAGTACTTC. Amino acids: CASSLDNGQIYEQYF.

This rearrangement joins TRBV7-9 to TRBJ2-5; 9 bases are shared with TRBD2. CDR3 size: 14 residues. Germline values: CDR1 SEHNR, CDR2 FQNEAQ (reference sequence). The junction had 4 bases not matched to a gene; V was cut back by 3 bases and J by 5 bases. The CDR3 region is CASSFLAGLETQYF. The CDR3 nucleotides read TGTGCCAGCAGCTTTCTAGCGGGACTGGAGACCCAGTACTTC.

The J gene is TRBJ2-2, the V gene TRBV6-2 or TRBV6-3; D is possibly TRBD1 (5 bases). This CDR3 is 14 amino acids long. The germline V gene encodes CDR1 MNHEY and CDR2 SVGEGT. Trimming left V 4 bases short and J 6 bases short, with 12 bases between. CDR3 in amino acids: CASSSQRGAGELFF. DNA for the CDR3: TGTGCCAGCAGTTCCCAAAGGGGTGCCGGGGAGCTGTTTTTT.

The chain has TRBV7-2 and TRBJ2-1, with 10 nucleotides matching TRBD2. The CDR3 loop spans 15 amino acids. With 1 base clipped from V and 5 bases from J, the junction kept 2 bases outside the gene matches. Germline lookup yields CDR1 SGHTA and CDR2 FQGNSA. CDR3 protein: CASSLVLAGNNEQFF. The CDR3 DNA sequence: TGTGCCAGCAGCTTAGTACTAGCGGGGAACAATGAGCAGTTCTTC.